One and the same sample provided the 23 T cell receptor beta chains below, sequenced in a study of cytomegalovirus exposure and HLA in healthy donors. The PCR contained 60 Vbeta and 13 Jbeta primers. Data came from immunoSEQ multiplex PCR; TCRdb stores just in-frame clones and leaves some out. The table lists around 160,000 clones, 80% to 90% of them singletons. Sequencing was done on a sample of PBMCs. Source of these receptors: a man younger than 35 in good health and CMV-seropositive.

This chain links TRBV7-6 with TRBJ2-7; TRBD1 matches at 9 bases. J gave up 3 bases and V 6 bases, and 6 bases lay outside the gene matches. This CDR3 region has 14 residues. Germline CDR1 SGHVS, CDR2 FNYEAQ. Here the CDR3 reads CASSHPGQGYEQYF. In DNA form, the CDR3 reads TGTGCCAGCAGTCATCCGGGACAGGGCTACGAGCAGTACTTC. Using reference TRBV7-6 and TRBJ2-7 for the parts outside the CDR3, the full variable domain is GAGVSQSPRYKVTKRGQDVALRCDPISGHVSLYWYRQALGQGPEFLTYFNYEAQQDKSGLPNDRFSAERPEGSISTLTIQRTEQRDSAMYRCASSHPGQGYEQYFGPGTRLTVT.

The chain joins TRBV25-1 to TRBJ2-7; D is unclear. The V end lost 2 bases, the J end lost 2 bases, and 10 bases lay between the germline ends. Germline CDR1 MGHDK, CDR2 SYGVNS. The CDR3 contains 14 residues. The CDR3: CASSESLPAYEQYF. In nucleotides, the CDR3 is TGTGCCAGCAGTGAAAGTCTCCCGGCCTACGAGCAGTACTTC.

This chain uses TRBV7-8 with TRBJ1-2; tentative D call: TRBD1 (5 bases). The CDR3 runs 12 residues. Between the trimmed V and J ends, which lost 1 base and 6 bases, there was a span of 6 bases. Germline CDR1 SGHVS, CDR2 FQNEAQ. This CDR3 reads CASSLDRNGYTF. The CDR3 DNA is TGTGCCAGCAGCTTAGACAGGAATGGCTACACCTTC.

The chain combines TRBV21-1 with TRBJ1-3. TRBV21-1 counts as a pseudogene. The CDR3 consists of 19 residues. CDR3 nucleotide sequence: TGTGCCAGCAGTAAACCACCCGTACCCCCTGCCCTATCTGGAAACACCATATATTTT. Protein: CASSKPPVPPALSGNTIYF.

The V and J genes are TRBV7-9 and TRBJ2-3, with 7 positions matching TRBD1. CDR1 SEHNR and CDR2 FQNEAQ come from the germline V gene (reference sequence). With V trimmed by 2 bases and J by 0 bases, 5 bases remained unmatched. CDR3 length equals 16 residues. The CDR3 region is CASSLPQGMSTDTQYF. Written as DNA, the CDR3 is TGTGCCAGCAGCTTACCACAGGGGATGAGCACAGATACGCAGTATTTT.

This clone was seen once. This CDR3 is CASSLGGTPAYEQYF. CDR3 coding DNA: TGTGCCAGCAGCTTGGGTGGGACACCGGCCTACGAGCAGTACTTC. The chain carries TRBV5-4 and TRBJ2-7, with D perhaps matching TRBD1 (6 bases). The CDR3 totals 15 residues. Germline V gene data show CDR1 as SGHNT and CDR2 as YYREEE (reference sequence). The V gene lost 0 bases and the J gene lost 2 bases, with 12 bases spanning the gap.

V gene TRBV4-1 combines with J gene TRBJ2-3, with 7 positions matching TRBD2. V shed 0 bases, J shed 6 bases, and the junction held 12 bases outside the gene matches. CDR3 length equals 17 residues. CDR1 is MGHRA, CDR2 YSYEKL, per germline. CDR3 region: CASSQDPAGYIRDTQYF. CDR3 nucleotide sequence: TGCGCCAGCAGCCAAGATCCAGCGGGGTATATTCGTGATACGCAGTATTTT.

The chain employs TRBV9 and TRBJ2-1; possibly TRBD2 for D (6 bases). The V gene lost 4 bases and the J gene lost 5 bases, with 16 bases spanning the gap. Germline V gene lookup returns CDR1 SGDLS and CDR2 YYNGEE. CDR3 length: 15 amino acids. CDR3 protein: CASSTQSSANNEQFF. DNA for the CDR3: TGTGCCAGCAGCACCCAGTCTAGCGCAAACAATGAGCAGTTCTTC.

The rearrangement uses TRBV5-1 and TRBJ2-7; 8 bases match TRBD1. CDR1 is SGHRS, CDR2 YFSETQ, per germline. Losses at the gene ends were 3 bases for V and 3 bases for J; bases not matched to a gene: 11. This CDR3 comprises 16 residues. In DNA form, the CDR3 reads TGCGCCAGCAGCTGGGGGGACAGGTTGCAGCGCTACGAGCAGTACTTC. It codes for CASSWGDRLQRYEQYF.

This chain connects TRBV6-1 to TRBJ1-4; a possible D gene is TRBD1 (6 bases). The V and J ends lost 6 bases and 4 bases respectively, with 15 bases between them. The CDR3 covers 15 residues. CDR1 is MNHNS, CDR2 SASEGT, per germline. The chain's CDR3 is CASRDRQAINEKLFF. In DNA, the CDR3 is TGTGCCAGCAGGGACCGACAGGCGATTAATGAAAAACTGTTTTTT.

The chain joins TRBV5-1 to TRBJ2-7; 8 positions match TRBD1. V lost 2 bases to trimming and J lost 1 base; unmatched junction nucleotides: 5. CDR3 length: 15 residues. Germline V gene sequence: CDR1 SGHRS, CDR2 YFSETQ. In DNA, the CDR3 is TGCGCCAGCAGCTTAAATACAGGGGGATCCTACGAGCAGTACTTC. This codes for CASSLNTGGSYEQYF.

J is TRBJ2-7 and V is TRBV4-2; D gene uncertain. Germline values: CDR1 LGHNA, CDR2 YNFKEQ. This CDR3 has 14 residues. Trimming took 0 bases from V and 2 from J, leaving 8 bases between them. This CDR3 is CASSQEVQTYEQYF. CDR3 sequence (DNA): TGTGCCAGCAGCCAAGAGGTCCAGACCTACGAGCAGTACTTC.

The CDR3: CASSPGTIRATGELFF. Written as DNA, the CDR3 is TGTGCCAGCAGCCCTGGGACAATCCGAGCCACCGGGGAGCTGTTTTTT. V is TRBV5-4 and J is TRBJ2-2; possibly TRBD1 for D (6 bases). Germline V gene sequence: CDR1 SGHNT, CDR2 YYREEE (reference sequence). The V gene lost 4 bases and the J gene lost 4 bases, with 17 bases spanning the gap. The CDR3 runs to 16 residues.

The V and J genes are TRBV23-1 and TRBJ2-1; D uncertain. TRBV23-1 is recorded as an ORF, its role being uncertain. CDR3 size: 15 residues. With 1 base removed from V and 3 bases from J, the gap between germline ends came to 10 bases. As DNA, the CDR3 is TGCGCCAGCAGTCAATGCAGCGTTCGCTACAATGAGCAGTTCTTC. Residues: CASSQCSVRYNEQFF.

This rearrangement joins TRBV5-4 to TRBJ2-3, with 8 bases aligning to TRBD2. The CDR3 consists of 16 residues. In germline, CDR1 is SGHNT, CDR2 YYREEE (reference sequence). The V and J ends lost 4 bases and 0 bases, in that order; junction bases with no gene match: 7. This CDR3 reads CASSTGGVSSTDTQYF. The CDR3 DNA reads TGTGCCAGCAGCACGGGGGGGGTCAGTAGCACAGATACGCAGTATTTT.

This clone occurred once. The chain combines TRBV6-5 with TRBJ1-3; 7 nucleotides agree with TRBD1. The V gene's germline CDR1 is MNHEY and CDR2 SVGAGI. V lost 7 bases to trimming and J lost 1 base; unmatched junction nucleotides: 4. The CDR3 runs 14 residues. For the CDR3, the DNA is TGTGCCAGCACGGCGACAGGGTCTGGAAACACCATATATTTT. Residues: CASTATGSGNTIYF.

J is TRBJ2-1 and V is TRBV13; D perhaps matches TRBD2 (5 bases). The CDR3 contains 14 residues. The V gene lost 3 bases and the J gene lost 1 base, with 7 bases spanning the gap. Germline V gene lookup returns CDR1 PRHDT and CDR2 FYEKMQ (reference sequence). CDR3: CASSLRVSYNEQFF. CDR3 DNA: TGTGCCAGCAGCTTGCGGGTGTCCTACAATGAGCAGTTCTTC.

The sample holds one count of this clone. The chain employs TRBV6-5 and TRBJ1-1; D not resolved. V was cut by 6 bases and J by 8 bases, with 13 bases left in between. This CDR3 has 12 amino acids. Germline V gene sequence: CDR1 MNHEY, CDR2 SVGAGI. The CDR3 protein is CASSPFRGEAFF. CDR3 nucleotide sequence: TGTGCCAGCAGCCCGTTTCGAGGGGAAGCTTTCTTT.

The table lists this clone with a few counts. This chain links TRBV7-9 with TRBJ2-7; D remains unclear. The CDR3 runs to 12 residues. V dropped 4 bases and J dropped 0 bases, with 4 bases sitting between them. The germline gives CDR1 SEHNR, CDR2 FQNEAQ (reference sequence). CDR3 coding DNA: TGTGCCAGCAGCTCATCCTCCTACGAGCAGTACTTC. Translated: CASSSSSYEQYF.

The CDR3 here is CASSYPDRPNYGYTF. The CDR3 DNA reads as TGTGCCAGCAGTTACCCGGACAGGCCAAACTATGGCTACACCTTC. The chain links TRBV6-6 to TRBJ1-2; 7 nucleotides match TRBD1. J lost 2 bases, V lost 2 bases, and 5 bases had no gene match. The CDR3 has 15 residues. Germline values: CDR1 MNHNY, CDR2 SVGAGI (reference sequence).

This clone was recorded at least ten times. V is TRBV18 and J is TRBJ2-3; 7 bases align to TRBD1. Trimming cost V 0 bases and J 6 bases; bases outside gene matches: 9. This CDR3 has 16 residues. Per the germline V gene, CDR1 is KGHSH and CDR2 is LQKENI. The CDR3, as DNA: TGTGCCAGCTCACCACCGGACAGGCCGGGGATGGATACGCAGTATTTT. Translation: CASSPPDRPGMDTQYF. Based on the CDR3 plus reference TRBV18 and TRBJ2-3, the full variable domain is NAGVMQNPRHLVRRRGQEARLRCSPMKGHSHVYWYRQLPEEGLKFMVYLQKENIIDESGMPKERFSAEFPKEGPSILRIQQVVRGDSAAYFCASSPPDRPGMDTQYFGPGTRLTVL.

The J gene is TRBJ2-7, the V gene TRBV7-2, with 9 bases aligning to TRBD2. Germline lookup yields CDR1 SGHTA and CDR2 FQGNSA. The CDR3 covers 14 residues. With V trimmed by 5 bases and J by 3 bases, 5 bases remained unmatched. CDR3 sequence reads: CASSNSGGYYEQYF. The CDR3 DNA follows: TGTGCCAGCAGCAATAGCGGGGGATACTACGAGCAGTACTTC.

The sample holds a few counts of this clone. The V and J genes are TRBV7-9 and TRBJ1-4; the match to TRBD1 covers 12 bases. The CDR3 sequence is 16 residues long. Losses at the gene ends were 3 bases for V and 3 bases for J; bases not matched to a gene: 2. Germline V gene data show CDR1 as SEHNR and CDR2 as FQNEAQ (reference sequence). Here the CDR3 DNA reads TGTGCCAGCAGCTTGGGACAGGGGGCGGCTAATGAAAAACTGTTTTTT. This translates into CASSLGQGAANEKLFF.